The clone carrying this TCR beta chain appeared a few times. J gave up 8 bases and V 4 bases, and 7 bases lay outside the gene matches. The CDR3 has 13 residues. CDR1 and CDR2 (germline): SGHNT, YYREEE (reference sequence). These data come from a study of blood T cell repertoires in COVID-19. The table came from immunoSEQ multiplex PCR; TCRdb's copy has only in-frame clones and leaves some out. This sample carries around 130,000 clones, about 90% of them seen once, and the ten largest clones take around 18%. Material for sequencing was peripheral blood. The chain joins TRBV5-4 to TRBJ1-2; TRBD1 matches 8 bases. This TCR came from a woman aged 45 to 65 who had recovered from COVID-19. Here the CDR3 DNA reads TGTGCCAGCAGCCCGGGACAGGTGCGGGGCTACACCTTC. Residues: CASSPGQVRGYTF.